This TCR beta chain was identified in a study of spatial heterogeneity in lung cancer (dated by TCRdb to about 2019). In the study overall: Beta-chain transcripts were consistently detected in greater numbers than alpha-chain transcripts, which likely reflects a higher abundance of beta-chain transcripts. Both alpha and beta chains were TCR-sequenced in 200 or so tumor regions, approximately 67 matched nontumor lung samples and roughly 54 PBMC samples obtained at surgery. In the raw uncorrected reads, each unique combination of TCR and UMI appeared on average more than ten times. In non-small cell lung cancer, the study quantitatively compared TCR alpha and beta repertoires across several tumor regions, matched nontumor lung, and blood. The study linked features of the TCR repertoire to counts of nonsynonymous mutations, which were determined by whole-exome sequencing of tumor tissue. General findings and caveats noted by the study authors: Ubiquitous expanded tumor TCRs showed up in blood more often at tumor resection than at routine follow-up. Confirming at a functional level the hypothesis that regional TCRs recognize regional mutations was considered to require additional single-cell paired TCR alpha and beta sequencing.

The time point label on this specimen signifies: sample taken at primary tumor resection. For TCR sequencing, whole RNA was extracted from tumor and nontumor lung tissue, or from cryopreserved PBMC samples, and no cell sorting was done. Samples were obtained from fewer than 80 patients with early-stage, untreated non-small cell lung cancer from the lung TRACERx cohort. A patient was chosen for TCR sequencing only when enough RNA was available from at least two tumor regions. The protocol used for the library was 5' RACE. Instrument on record: NextSeq 500. To allow correction of PCR and sequencing errors, the TCR library protocol tagged every TCR cDNA molecule with a unique molecular identifier. On the study's bioinformatics: TCR identification, UMI-based error correction and CDR3 extraction were all carried out with Decombinator tools. TCRs above a frequency of 2 per 1,000, corresponding to the top 1% of the tumor frequency distribution, were defined as expanded. Rényi diversity was computed with the R vegan package after subsampling each repertoire 100 times to 5,000 TCRs. CDR3 similarity networks were built from amino acid triplet string-kernel similarity, with CDR3s being connected when pairwise similarity was above 0.82. The public reads were run again by TCRdb, first through fastp at Q25 and then through MiXCR, and only productive beta chains were kept. Each record represents a unique CDR3 protein, reported with the most common genes and DNA among its rows. The V and J calls come from TCRdb's annotation, not from the publication. This sample gives approximately 81,000 distinct CDR3 sequences in total; roughly 13% of them show up just once. The top ten clones comprise approximately 4.6% of the sample.

In the germline V gene, CDR1 corresponds to SNHLY and CDR2 to FYNNEI. At the junction V is shortened by 3 bases and J by 0 bases, with 5 bases in between. From the cysteine through the phenylalanine, the CDR3 covers 14 amino acids. Here the CDR3 DNA is all that survives: 42 bases in frame from base 1. Turning to this clonotype: Its antigen target is currently unknown. Base qualities are missing; no much larger clone stands one base away.

Sequences were derived from PBMCs, sampled at surgery. This TCR was sampled from a male donor with early-stage non-small cell lung cancer. Recombination connected TRBV2 to TRBJ2-2, with no reliable assignment of the D segment. The nucleotide sequence is given as TGTGCCAGCAGTGATGTCGCGAACACCGGGGAGCTGTTTTTT. This codes for CASSDVANTGELFF.